The 19 T cell receptor beta chains below were found in one sample sequenced in a study of spatial heterogeneity in lung cancer. TCRdb processed the 5' RACE reads anew with MiXCR; each CDR3 protein has one entry. Of approximately 43,000 distinct CDR3 sequences listed, roughly a tenth are singletons. Time point defined: blood at routine non-recurrence follow-up after resection. The specimen was PBMCs, collected at follow-up. The receptors were sampled from a female donor with early-stage non-small cell lung cancer.

Many counts were recorded for this clonotype. The chain recombines TRBV20-1 with TRBJ2-7; D unclear. Trimming took 3 bases from V and 0 from J, leaving 6 bases between them. The germline V gene has CDR1 DFQATT and CDR2 SNEGSKA (reference sequence). This CDR3 region has 12 residues. The CDR3 DNA is TGCAGTGCTAGGCGGAGCTCCTACGAGCAGTACTTC. Protein sequence: CSARRSSYEQYF.

The rearrangement links TRBV5-1 to TRBJ2-7; 11 bases are a match to TRBD2. The V segment lost 4 bases and the J segment 3 bases; nucleotides outside the gene matches: 6. The CDR3 sequence is 15 residues long. Germline V lookup: CDR1 SGHRS, CDR2 YFSETQ. The CDR3 protein is CASSRLAGRYYEQYF. In DNA, the CDR3 is TGCGCCAGCAGCAGACTAGCGGGGCGATACTACGAGCAGTACTTC.

The genes are TRBV9 and TRBJ2-1; maybe TRBD2 (5 bases). CDR1 is SGDLS and CDR2 is YYNGEE in the germline V gene. V was shortened by 0 bases and J by 5 bases, with 12 bases between the two germline ends. CDR3 length: 15 residues. CDR3 bases: TGTGCCAGCAGCGTAGCGGGCGGACTTAACAATGAGCAGTTCTTC. As protein: CASSVAGGLNNEQFF.

This clonotype was detected many times. The chain employs TRBV2 and TRBJ2-7; D might be TRBD1 (5 bases). Germline CDR1 SNHLY, CDR2 FYNNEI. Trimming removed 6 bases from V and 0 bases from J, with 12 bases in between. This CDR3 has 14 residues. In DNA, the CDR3 is TGTGCCAGCAGAGACAGATATCTCTCCTACGAGCAGTACTTC. As protein: CASRDRYLSYEQYF.

This clonotype showed up just a few times. The CDR3 region is CASSVDGSNTGELFF. The CDR3 coding sequence is TGTGCCAGCAGCGTAGACGGATCGAACACCGGGGAGCTGTTTTTT. The chain recombines TRBV9 with TRBJ2-2; no reliable D call. V was clipped by 0 bases and J by 0 bases, with 6 bases between them. The CDR3 totals 15 residues. Germline assignment: CDR1 SGDLS and CDR2 YYNGEE.

This clonotype was observed a handful of times. The chain couples TRBV3-1 to TRBJ2-4; TRBD1 might be the D (5 bases). Trimming left V 0 bases short and J 10 bases short, with 16 bases between. Germline V CDR1 and CDR2: LGHDT, YNNKEL (reference sequence). This CDR3 region has 15 residues. In DNA form, the CDR3 reads TGTGCCAGCAGCCAAGATATGGCCCAGGGAAGAATTCAGTACTTC. Its translation is CASSQDMAQGRIQYF.

This clonotype came up many times. The chain is built from TRBV11-2 and TRBJ1-1; D is possibly TRBD1 (5 bases). V shed 1 base and J shed 5 bases, with 14 bases lying between them. The CDR3 sequence is 15 residues long. CDR1 is SGHAT and CDR2 is FQNNGV in the germline V gene. CDR3 sequence (DNA): TGTGCCAGCAGCTTAGTCGAAAGACCAGGGACTGAAGCTTTCTTT. Amino acid sequence: CASSLVERPGTEAFF.

This rearrangement joins TRBV29-1 to TRBJ2-7, with 8 bases lining up with TRBD2. V lost 5 bases and J lost 4; bases outside the gene matches: 7. The CDR3 has 13 residues. Germline V gives CDR1 SQVTM, CDR2 ANQGSEA. DNA for the CDR3: TGCAGCGTTCGAGCGGGGGCCGGATACGAGCAGTACTTC. Protein product: CSVRAGAGYEQYF.

This clonotype was counted ten times or more. The chain links TRBV7-8 to TRBJ1-1; D gene uncertain. V was pared by 1 base and J by 4 bases, with 7 bases between. Germline V CDR1 and CDR2: SGHVS, FQNEAQ. The CDR3 consists of 13 residues. The CDR3 is CASSLGSATEAFF. CDR3 sequence (DNA): TGTGCCAGCAGCTTAGGGTCAGCCACTGAAGCTTTCTTT.

The table lists this clonotype with a few counts. This chain joins TRBV28 and TRBJ2-2, with no clear D. Germline lookup yields CDR1 MDHEN and CDR2 SYDVKM. Trimming removed 6 bases at V and 6 bases at J, with 17 bases between. CDR3 length: 15 amino acids. The CDR3 reads CASSPTASGAGELFF. The CDR3 DNA is TGTGCCAGCAGCCCGACGGCTAGTGGGGCCGGGGAGCTGTTTTTT.

This clonotype was picked up many times. The chain combines TRBV5-1 with TRBJ2-2; no definite D call. Germline CDR1 SGHRS, CDR2 YFSETQ. V was cut by 1 base and J by 1 base, with 5 bases left in between. There are 14 residues in the CDR3. The chain's CDR3 is CASSLKGNTGELFF. The DNA of the CDR3 is TGCGCCAGCAGCTTGAAGGGGAACACCGGGGAGCTGTTTTTT.

There are many counts of this clonotype. The chain recombines TRBV12-3 or TRBV12-4 with TRBJ2-3; D is tentatively TRBD1 or TRBD2 (5 bases each). Deletions cut 8 bases from V and 6 bases from J, with 27 bases between. This CDR3 spans 17 amino acids. The DNA for the CDR3 is TGTGCCAGCGCCCTTTGGCCCGGGACCTCCCGCTCTGATACGCAGTATTTT. Amino acids: CASALWPGTSRSDTQYF.

The table lists this clonotype with a count of one. A much larger clone lies a single base off, so this may be a read error. The chain is built from TRBV5-1 and TRBJ2-3; D may be TRBD1 (5 bases). Germline loops: CDR1 SGHRS, CDR2 YFSETQ. CDR3 length equals 15 residues. Trimming cost V 0 bases and J 0 bases, with 8 bases left between them. The CDR3 region is CASSLVGVSTDTQYF. CDR3 DNA sequence: TGCGCCAGCAGCTTGGTAGGGGTTAGCACAGATACGCAGTATTTT.

This clonotype was seen a few times. This chain joins TRBV20-1 and TRBJ1-4, with D tentatively TRBD1 (6 bases). In germline, CDR1 is DFQATT, CDR2 SNEGSKA (reference sequence). The length of the CDR3 is 16 residues. Trimming removed 6 bases from V and 0 bases from J, with 17 bases in between. CDR3 loop: CSAASDSGATNEKLFF. The CDR3 coding sequence is TGCAGTGCGGCGTCGGACAGCGGAGCAACTAATGAAAAACTGTTTTTT.

The rearrangement links TRBV15 to TRBJ2-2, with D possibly matching TRBD1 (7 bases). Trimming pared 1 base from V and 6 bases from J, leaving 12 bases between. This CDR3 is built from 15 residues. Per germline, CDR1 LNHNV and CDR2 YYDKDF (reference sequence). The CDR3: CATSRGGRGAGELFF. In DNA, the CDR3 is TGTGCCACCAGCAGAGGAGGCAGGGGGGCCGGGGAGCTGTTTTTT.

Many counts were recorded for this clonotype. The chain has TRBV28 and TRBJ2-1; 12 nucleotides align to TRBD1. The CDR3 covers 15 residues. With 5 bases clipped from V and 8 bases from J, the junction kept 7 bases outside the gene matches. CDR1 is MDHEN, CDR2 SYDVKM, per germline. The CDR3 here is CASSTRDRGLHEQFF. In DNA, the CDR3 is TGTGCCAGCAGTACAAGGGACAGGGGGCTTCATGAGCAGTTCTTC.

This clonotype was found a few times. The chain couples TRBV29-1 to TRBJ1-1; the match to TRBD1 covers 9 bases. This CDR3 has 15 amino acids. Germline V gives CDR1 SQVTM, CDR2 ANQGSEA. With V trimmed by 4 bases and J by 5 bases, 11 bases remained unmatched. In nucleotides, the CDR3 is TGCAGCGTTGGATACAGGGGGCGAGGCGGAACTGAAGCTTTCTTT. Its protein product is CSVGYRGRGGTEAFF.

This clonotype has a handful of counts. The V and J genes are TRBV7-3 and TRBJ2-1; 14 bases are a match to TRBD2. This CDR3 spans 15 amino acids. The germline gives CDR1 SGHTA, CDR2 FQGTGA. V gave up 5 bases and J gave up 13 bases; unmatched junction bases: 10. The CDR3 DNA reads TGTGCCAGCAGCCCCGGACTAGCGGGGGGCAATCTCCAGTTCTTC. Amino acids: CASSPGLAGGNLQFF.

This clonotype was observed many times. V and J are TRBV9 and TRBJ2-1; no reliable D call. V lost 2 bases and J 5 bases, leaving 8 bases between the germline ends. CDR3 length: 13 residues. CDR1 and CDR2 (germline): SGDLS, YYNGEE. The chain's CDR3 is CASSVGANNEQFF. The DNA for the CDR3 is TGTGCCAGCAGCGTCGGAGCTAACAATGAGCAGTTCTTC.